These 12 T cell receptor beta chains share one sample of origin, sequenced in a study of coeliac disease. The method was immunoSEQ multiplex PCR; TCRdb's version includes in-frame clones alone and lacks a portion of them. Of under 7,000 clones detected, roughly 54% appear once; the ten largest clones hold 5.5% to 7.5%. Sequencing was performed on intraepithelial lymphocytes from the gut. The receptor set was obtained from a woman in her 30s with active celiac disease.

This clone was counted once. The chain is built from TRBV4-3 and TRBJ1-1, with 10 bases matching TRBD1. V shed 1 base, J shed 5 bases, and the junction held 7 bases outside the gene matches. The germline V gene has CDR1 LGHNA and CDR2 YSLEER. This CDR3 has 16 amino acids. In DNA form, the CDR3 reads TGCGCCAGCAGCCAAGGCGTTGACAGGGGGCATACTGAAGCTTTCTTT. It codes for CASSQGVDRGHTEAFF.

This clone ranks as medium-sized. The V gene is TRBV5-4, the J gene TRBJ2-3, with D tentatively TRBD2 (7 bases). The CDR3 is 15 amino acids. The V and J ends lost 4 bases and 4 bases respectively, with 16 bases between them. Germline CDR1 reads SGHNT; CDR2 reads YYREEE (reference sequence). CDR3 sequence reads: CASSELGGGSDTQYF. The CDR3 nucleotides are TGTGCCAGCAGCGAGCTAGGGGGGGGCTCAGATACGCAGTATTTT.

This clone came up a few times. This CDR3 reads CASSQDPRQDYNEQFF. CDR3 sequence (DNA): TGCGCCAGCAGCCAAGATCCAAGACAGGACTACAATGAGCAGTTCTTC. V and J are TRBV4-3 and TRBJ2-1, with D perhaps TRBD1 (6 bases). Per the germline V gene, CDR1 is LGHNA and CDR2 is YSLEER. V was pared by 0 bases and J by 3 bases, with 12 bases between. The CDR3 runs 16 residues.

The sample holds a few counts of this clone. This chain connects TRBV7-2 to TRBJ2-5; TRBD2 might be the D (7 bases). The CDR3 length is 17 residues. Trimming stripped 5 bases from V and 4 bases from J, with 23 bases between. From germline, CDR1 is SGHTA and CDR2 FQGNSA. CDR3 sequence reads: CASSAEGGAYVAETQYF. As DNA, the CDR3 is TGTGCCAGCAGCGCCGAAGGGGGGGCATACGTAGCAGAGACCCAGTACTTC. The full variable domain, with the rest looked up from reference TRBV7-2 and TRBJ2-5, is GAGVSQSPSNKVTEKGKDVELRCDPISGHTALYWYRQSLGQGLEFLIYFQGNSAPDKSGLPSDRFSAERTGGSVSTLTIQRTQQEDSAVYLCASSAEGGAYVAETQYFGPGTRLLVL.

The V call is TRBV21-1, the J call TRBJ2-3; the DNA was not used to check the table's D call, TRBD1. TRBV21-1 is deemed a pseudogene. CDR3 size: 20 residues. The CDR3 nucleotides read TGTGCCAGCAGCAAAAAGCTTCGACTTAGGGTGGACAATTTCACAGATACGCAGTATTTT. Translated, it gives CASSKKLRLRVDNFTDTQYF.

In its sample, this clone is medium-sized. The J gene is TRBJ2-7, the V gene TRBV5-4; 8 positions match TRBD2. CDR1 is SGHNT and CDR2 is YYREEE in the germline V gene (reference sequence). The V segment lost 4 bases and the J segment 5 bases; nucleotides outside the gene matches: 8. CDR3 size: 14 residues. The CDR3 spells CASSRSGALHEQYF. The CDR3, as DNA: TGTGCCAGCAGCCGTAGCGGGGCCCTCCACGAGCAGTACTTC.

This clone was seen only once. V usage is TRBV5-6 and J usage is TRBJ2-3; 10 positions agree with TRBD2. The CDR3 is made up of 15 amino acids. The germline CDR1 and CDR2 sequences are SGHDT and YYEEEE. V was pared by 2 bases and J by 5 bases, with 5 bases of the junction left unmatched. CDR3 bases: TGTGCCAGCAGCTTAGCGGGGGGGTTATTAGATACGCAGTATTTT. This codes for CASSLAGGLLDTQYF.

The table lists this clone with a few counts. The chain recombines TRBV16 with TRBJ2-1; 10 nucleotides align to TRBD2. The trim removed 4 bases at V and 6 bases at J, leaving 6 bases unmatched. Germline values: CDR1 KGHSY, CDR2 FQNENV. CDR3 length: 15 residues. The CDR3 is CASSPSSGGLNEQFF. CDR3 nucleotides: TGTGCCAGCAGCCCCTCTAGCGGGGGTCTCAATGAGCAGTTCTTC.

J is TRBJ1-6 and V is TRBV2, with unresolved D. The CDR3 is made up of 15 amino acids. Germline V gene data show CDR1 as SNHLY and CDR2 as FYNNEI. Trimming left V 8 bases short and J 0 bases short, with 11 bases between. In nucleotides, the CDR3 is TGTGCCAGCCTATTGAGTGGCTCCTATAATTCACCCCTCCACTTT. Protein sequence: CASLLSGSYNSPLHF.

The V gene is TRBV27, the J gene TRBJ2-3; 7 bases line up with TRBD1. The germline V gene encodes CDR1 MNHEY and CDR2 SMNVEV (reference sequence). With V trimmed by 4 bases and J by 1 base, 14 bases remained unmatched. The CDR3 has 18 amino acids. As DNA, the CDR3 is TGTGCCAGCAGTTCCCGGACAGGCGGTTTCCTTGGCACAGATACGCAGTATTTT. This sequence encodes CASSSRTGGFLGTDTQYF.

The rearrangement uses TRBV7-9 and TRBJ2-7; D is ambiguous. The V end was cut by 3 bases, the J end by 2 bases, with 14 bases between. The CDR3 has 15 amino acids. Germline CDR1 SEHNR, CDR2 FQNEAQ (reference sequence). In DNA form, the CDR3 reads TGTGCCAGCAGCTTTATCAGCGAAAGCACCTACGAGCAGTACTTC. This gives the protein CASSFISESTYEQYF.

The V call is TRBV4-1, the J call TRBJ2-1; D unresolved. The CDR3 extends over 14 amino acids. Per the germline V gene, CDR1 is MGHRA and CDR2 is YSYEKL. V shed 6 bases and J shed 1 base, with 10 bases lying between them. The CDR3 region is CASSPASSYNEQFF. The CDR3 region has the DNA TGCGCCAGCAGTCCGGCTAGTTCCTACAATGAGCAGTTCTTC.